This TCR beta chain originates from a study of Ad26.COV2.S vaccination and SARS-CoV-2 variants. The method was immunoSEQ multiplex PCR; TCRdb's version includes in-frame clones alone and lacks a portion of them. The table lists some 480,000 clones, roughly nine tenths of them singletons, with 9.5% to 15% in the top ten. Treatment noted: around 19 received Ad26.COV2.S at low or high dose, single or two shots; 5 received placebo; per-sample allocation not given. Samples came from day 63 after the first vaccine or placebo injection. Trimming removed 6 bases from V and 3 bases from J, with 15 bases in between. Germline V gene lookup returns CDR1 MNHEY and CDR2 SVGEGT. The CDR3 runs to 14 residues.

This chain links TRBV6-2 or TRBV6-3 with TRBJ2-7; D perhaps matches TRBD2 (5 bases). Material: peripheral blood, obtained in a trial of Ad26.COV2.S vaccine versus placebo. The receptor's source is a person aged 18-65 years who received the Ad26.COV2.S COVID-19 vaccine or a placebo. The DNA for the CDR3 is TGTGCCAGCAGCTCCCATCCAACTAGCTACGAGCAGTACTTC. Its translation is CASSSHPTSYEQYF.